Each of the 3 T cell receptor beta chains below was sequenced from the same sample in a study of blood T cell repertoires in COVID-19. Here immunoSEQ multiplex PCR was the method, and the copy in TCRdb shows in-frame clones only, minus some. The table shows more than 250,000 clones, with over 80% occurring only once. The source material was peripheral blood. These receptors came from a man in his fifties or sixties who had recovered from COVID-19.

V usage is TRBV5-1 and J usage is TRBJ2-1, with TRBD1 matching over 9 bases. V dropped 4 bases and J dropped 2; count of bases not matched to a gene: 4. Germline loops: CDR1 SGHRS, CDR2 YFSETQ. The CDR3 is 15 amino acids. The CDR3 reads CASSQTGGTYNEQFF. CDR3 coding DNA: TGCGCCAGCAGCCAGACAGGGGGAACCTACAATGAGCAGTTCTTC.

Concerning this clone: This specimen includes other DNA sequences encoding the same CDR3. The chain is built from TRBV19 and TRBJ2-2, with a weak D call TRBD2 (5 bases). Trimming took off 4 bases at V and 2 bases at J, with 11 bases between the two ends. This CDR3 region has 15 residues. Germline V gene sequence: CDR1 LNHDA, CDR2 SQIVND (reference sequence). The CDR3 DNA follows: TGTGCCAGTAGTAAGAGCGGAAAAAACACCGGGGAGCTGTTTTTT. It translates to CASSKSGKNTGELFF.

This chain connects TRBV28 to TRBJ2-7; weak D call: TRBD2 (5 bases). CDR3 length equals 14 residues. V was shortened by 2 bases and J by 4 bases, with 12 bases between the two germline ends. Germline V CDR1 and CDR2: MDHEN, SYDVKM. Written as DNA, the CDR3 is TGTGCCAGCAGTTTAGGTCCCTGGGAGTACGAGCAGTACTTC. It translates to CASSLGPWEYEQYF.